This T cell receptor (beta chain) was sequenced for a study of CD8 T cells in Susac syndrome (dated 2019 in TCRdb). Turning to the overall study: Of the Susac syndrome patients who were sequenced, roughly 6 had clinically active disease and 8 or 9 were in clinical remission. Susac syndrome patients were therapy-naive, on corticosteroids (some also receiving IVIg), or on IVIg alone at blood withdrawal. Repertoire sequencing was used to test whether CD8+ T cell activation and differentiation in Susac syndrome was antigen driven.

Results the study describes overall, beyond this receptor: In the CD4+ T cell repertoire of Susac syndrome patients, clonal expansion was not detected. The number of individuals in the TCR sequencing and HLA analysis was recognized as being relatively small.

From a lookup of the germline V gene, CDR1 and CDR2 are SQVTM and ANQGSEA. The CDR3 runs 13 residues from the cysteine to the phenylalanine. Of all the DNA, just the CDR3 is kept, 39 bases in frame from base 1. V drops 5 bases and J drops 3 bases, leaving 14 bases in between. About this clonotype itself: It lacks a known antigen. It has no much larger one-base neighbor in the sample; base qualities were not kept.

Peripheral blood CD8+ and CD4+ T cells from healthy donors, Susac syndrome patients and multiple sclerosis patients were profiled by high-throughput TCR beta sequencing. The Susac syndrome patients fulfilled recently defined diagnostic criteria for either definite or probable disease. Bulk CD8+ and CD4+ T cells were purified magnetically by negative isolation, whereas CD8+ TEMRA cells were enriched by FACS. Blood was drawn into EDTA tubes, processed within 24 hours, and PBMCs were isolated by density gradient centrifugation. PBMCs intended for TCR sequencing were frozen in liquid nitrogen and were later thawed in a 37 degrees C water bath. The sorted or isolated CD4+, CD8+ and CD8+ TEMRA cells had a purity of 90% or higher. RNA was extracted using the RNeasy kit, and roughly 0.5 to 1 microgram was reverse transcribed with random hexamers. The immunoSEQ multiplex PCR assay, which covers 54 Vbeta and 13 Jbeta segments, was used to amplify TCR beta CDR3 regions. Bias from PCR amplification was corrected by using a synthetic template baseline for primer optimization and for computational correction. The original pipeline was this. Reads were annotated to V, D and J genes according to IMGT and were analyzed with immunoSEQ Analyzer, with only productive sequences retained. Clonality was calculated as one minus the Shannon entropy normalized by log2 of the number of productive unique sequences. For each patient and control, public and private clones were evaluated among the 100 most prevalent clones. A clone was defined as Susac-specific if it was absent from the healthy and MS cohorts, from more than 850 published viral clones and from other ImmuneACCESS disease sequences. In TCRdb, the public reads were trimmed at Q25 with fastp and aligned with MiXCR, with productive beta chains retained. Entries are consolidated by CDR3 protein sequence, retaining the most common genes and DNA. The V and J calls and clone size are TCRdb's, not the authors'. For this sample there are tens of thousands of distinct CDR3 sequences; roughly 93% appear just once. About 0.14% of the sample goes to the ten largest clones.

Material for sequencing was CD4+ T cells from PBMCs. The V gene is TRBV29-1 and the J gene is TRBJ2-7; the D gene is not confidently resolved. This clonotype was sampled from a human donor with Susac syndrome. The DNA sequence is given as TGCAGCGTTTCCGGATCTGGGTACTACGAGCAGTACTTC. The encoded protein is CSVSGSGYYEQYF.